The clone carrying this TCR beta chain was found a few times. Its antigen is unidentified. TCRdb re-derived calls from the multiplex PCR reads in MiXCR, one entry per CDR3 protein. The data contain about 200,000 distinct CDR3 sequences, over 25% of them singletons. This CDR3 is 13 amino acids long. Trimming pared 3 bases from V and 5 bases from J, leaving 10 bases between. This specimen comes from a study of breast tumors, draining lymph nodes, adjacent tissues. Study-wide points: Tumor and nontumor repertoires were significantly more similar in luminal-like than in basal-like breast cancer. Compared with lymph nodes, tumors were less diverse; compared with nontumor tissue, more. Data fit most tumor T cells coming from lymph node, expanding in tumor.

The lymph nodes were axillary draining lymph nodes from breast cancer patients. Material for sequencing was axillary lymph node tissue. The sequence derives from a female donor with breast cancer. Some clones in this sample may be carry-over from other donors' samples. The chain carries TRBV12-3 or TRBV12-4 and TRBJ2-5; a weak D match, TRBD1 (5 bases). CDR3 DNA sequence: TGTGCCAGCAGTTTCCAGGGTGGGGAGACCCAGTACTTC. Protein product: CASSFQGGETQYF.